A single sample is the source of the 14 T cell receptor beta chains below, sequenced in a study of T cells in Graves' hyperthyroidism and ophthalmopathy. From RNA transcripts, TCR beta CDR3 regions were amplified. TCR CDR3 underwent first-round RT-PCR with the HTBI primer set. TCRdb re-called the multiplex PCR reads through MiXCR, storing one row per CDR3 protein. Here the sample spans 660,000 or so distinct CDR3 sequences, 45% being singletons. The sequencing input was peripheral blood or thyroid tissue (not recorded which). These receptors came from an adult man with Graves' disease, either hyperthyroidism or ophthalmopathy (not recorded which).

This clonotype was detected many times. V and J are TRBV9 and TRBJ1-2; 8 bases are a match to TRBD1. The germline V gene has CDR1 SGDLS and CDR2 YYNGEE. The CDR3 covers 14 residues. The V and J ends lost 0 bases and 4 bases, in that order; junction bases with no gene match: 2. Here the CDR3 DNA reads TGTGCCAGCAGCGTAGCTACAGGGGGCTATGGCTACACCTTC. Translation gives CASSVATGGYGYTF.

The V and J genes are TRBV20-1 and TRBJ1-6; D not certain. CDR3 size: 13 residues. Germline loops: CDR1 DFQATT, CDR2 SNEGSKA (reference sequence). V dropped 8 bases and J dropped 7 bases, with 15 bases sitting between them. The CDR3 nucleotides read TGCAGTCGACCTTGCCCGGAGAATTCACCCCTCCACTTT. This gives the protein CSRPCPENSPLHF.

This clonotype came up many times. The chain couples TRBV29-1 to TRBJ2-2; D is unclear. Trimming left V 7 bases short and J 6 bases short, with 9 bases between. Germline lookup yields CDR1 SQVTM and CDR2 ANQGSEA. The CDR3 is made up of 11 amino acids. CDR3 DNA: TGCAGCGCAGGTATTGCCGGGGAGCTGTTTTTT. Its translation: CSAGIAGELFF.

This clonotype has at least ten counts. The J gene is TRBJ1-2, the V gene TRBV12-3 or TRBV12-4, with D uncertain. This CDR3 comprises 13 residues. Deletions cut 6 bases from V and 1 base from J, with 9 bases between. CDR3 DNA sequence: TGTGCCAGCAGACCACACCATAACTATGGCTACACCTTC. Translating it yields CASRPHHNYGYTF.

This chain uses TRBV25-1 with TRBJ1-6; D not resolved. V lost 5 bases and J lost 7, with 9 bases in between. The CDR3 length is 13 residues. Germline V gene sequence: CDR1 MGHDK, CDR2 SYGVNS. The CDR3 reads CASSNDGNSPLHF. The CDR3 DNA follows: TGTGCCAGCAGTAATGACGGGAATTCACCCCTCCACTTT.

A word on this clonotype: A much larger clone differs from this one at a single base, so this may be a read error. The chain recombines TRBV10-2 with TRBJ1-3, with 8 positions matching TRBD1. After removal of 6 bases from V and 0 bases from J, the junction contained 7 bases not matched to a gene. The CDR3 extends over 16 amino acids. In germline, CDR1 is WSHSY, CDR2 SAAADI. The DNA for the CDR3 is TGCGCCAGCAGCCGCAGGGGGCCGAGCTCTGGAAACACCATATATTTT. This codes for CASSRRGPSSGNTIYF.

This chain joins TRBV10-3 and TRBJ1-1; 7 bases match TRBD1. The length of the CDR3 is 15 residues. Germline CDR1 reads ENHRY; CDR2 reads SYGVKD. The V gene end was trimmed by 3 bases and the J gene end by 6 bases; junction bases not matched to a gene: 10. The chain's CDR3 is CAISEGTALSAEAFF. The CDR3 nucleotides read TGTGCCATCAGTGAAGGGACAGCCCTTAGCGCTGAAGCTTTCTTT.

J is TRBJ1-6 and V is TRBV5-1; D call uncertain. CDR1 SGHRS and CDR2 YFSETQ come from the germline V gene. This CDR3 has 17 amino acids. V lost 3 bases and J lost 0, with 13 bases in between. This CDR3 is CASSSVLQSSYNSPLHF. For the CDR3, the DNA is TGCGCCAGCAGCTCAGTTCTCCAGAGCTCCTATAATTCACCCCTCCACTTT.

At least ten counts were recorded for this clonotype. The V call is TRBV2, the J call TRBJ1-5, with 7 bases identical to TRBD1. In germline, CDR1 is SNHLY, CDR2 FYNNEI. The CDR3 is 15 amino acids. V lost 4 bases and J lost 0; bases outside the gene matches: 3. In DNA form, the CDR3 reads TGTGCCAGCAGTGCGGGACAGAATAGCAATCAGCCCCAGCATTTT. This codes for CASSAGQNSNQPQHF.

As regards this clonotype: The junction shows a germline mismatch at one end, possibly a read error. The chain recombines TRBV27 with TRBJ2-7; D remains unclear. This CDR3 spans 13 amino acids. Germline values: CDR1 MNHEY, CDR2 SMNVEV (reference sequence). This CDR3 reads CASRMGTHYEQCF. The CDR3 DNA follows: TGTGCCAGCAGAATGGGAACCCACTACGAGCAGTGCTTC.

The V and J genes are TRBV9 and TRBJ1-1; D gene ambiguous. V was pared by 4 bases and J by 6 bases, with 13 bases between. The germline CDR1 and CDR2 sequences are SGDLS and YYNGEE. The CDR3 has 13 amino acids. CDR3 in DNA: TGTGCCAGCAGCCGGGGAGGAGATGCTGAAGCTTTCTTT. This gives the protein CASSRGGDAEAFF.

The chain couples TRBV19 to TRBJ1-6; weak D call: TRBD1 (5 bases). CDR3 size: 15 residues. Germline V gives CDR1 LNHDA, CDR2 SQIVND (reference sequence). V shed 7 bases and J shed 6 bases, with 16 bases lying between them. Here the CDR3 reads CASTKGSIRNSPLHF. The CDR3 region has the DNA TGTGCCAGTACAAAGGGGTCCATCCGTAATTCACCCCTCCACTTT.

Regarding this clonotype: An end of the junction does not agree with germline; a read error may underlie this. The rearrangement joins TRBV9 to TRBJ1-2, with no clear D. In germline, CDR1 is SGDLS, CDR2 YYNGEE. The CDR3 is made up of 12 amino acids. As DNA, the CDR3 is TGTGCCAGCAGCGTAGATCGGGATGGCTACGCCTTC. It encodes CASSVDRDGYAF. Full variable domain (rest looked up from reference TRBV9 and TRBJ1-2): DSGVTQTPKHLITATGQRVTLRCSPRSGDLSVYWYQQSLDQGLQFLIQYYNGEERAKGNILERFSAQQFPDLHSELNLSSLELGDSALYFCASSVDRDGYAFGSGTRLTVV.

This clonotype was seen ten or more times. The chain joins TRBV12-3 or TRBV12-4 to TRBJ1-4, with no clear D. V lost 3 bases, J lost 5 bases, and 7 bases lay in between. The CDR3 has 13 residues. In DNA, the CDR3 is TGTGCCAGCAGTTTCGCGGAGAATGAAAAACTGTTTTTT. This gives the protein CASSFAENEKLFF.